This TCR beta chain was found in a study of spatial heterogeneity in lung cancer. Study outcomes and limitations: Expanded TCRs classified as ubiquitous or regional were counted, and these counts tracked ubiquitous and regional nonsynonymous mutations, respectively. Expanded alpha and beta TCR counts within tumors tracked tumor mutation counts. Of tumor T cells, an estimated coverage of approximately 7% was reached for alpha chains and about 14% for beta chains.

Each TCR cDNA molecule carried a unique molecular identifier. TCRdb reprocessed the 5' RACE reads with MiXCR, giving one entry per CDR3 protein. Of about 9,600 distinct CDR3 sequences detected, 6% to 6.5% appear once; the ten largest clones hold 25% to 35%. Germline-derived CDR1 and CDR2 are SEHNR and FQNEAQ (reference sequence). The germline V and J ends were trimmed by 0 bases and 0 bases, with 6 bases remaining between them. This CDR3 region has 15 residues. This clonotype was seen at least ten times. The target antigen is unknown. Time point noted: sample taken at primary tumor resection. Whole RNA obtained from tumor, nontumor lung or frozen PBMC underwent sequencing without sorting.

The chain recombines TRBV7-9 with TRBJ1-3; D gene ambiguous. The TCR sequence derives from a male donor with early-stage non-small cell lung cancer. The sample here was lung tumor tissue, taken at surgery. The CDR3 DNA sequence: TGTGCCAGCAGCTTAGCAGGGAGCTCTGGAAACACCATATATTTT. Translated: CASSLAGSSGNTIYF. Full variable domain (outside the CDR3, taken from reference TRBV7-9 and TRBJ1-3): DTGVSQNPRHKITKRGQNVTFRCDPISEHNRLYWYRQTLGQGPEFLTYFQNEAQLEKSRLLSDRFSAERPKGSFSTLEIQRTEQGDSAMYLCASSLAGSSGNTIYFGEGSWLTVV.